This T cell receptor (beta chain) was captured by sequencing in a study of radiotherapy plus CTLA-4 blockade in lung cancer. At the level of the study: Disease control was seen in roughly 30% of patients, objective responses in roughly 19%.

Study observations and caveats: Blood saw expansion of tumor-derived TCR clones after radiotherapy plus ipilimumab.

Those with chemo-refractory metastatic non-small-cell lung cancer were treated with focal radiation combined with CTLA-4 blockade using ipilimumab. Regarding this clone: Antigen: not known.

V was pared by 0 bases and J by 4 bases, with 5 bases between. Germline V gives CDR1 SGHKS, CDR2 YYEKEE (reference sequence). This CDR3 has 13 amino acids. The protocol was immunoSEQ multiplex PCR, while the TCRdb copy is restricted to in-frame clones and leaves out a portion. The sample includes 90,000 or so clones, less than 90% seen only once; the top ten take more than 0.65%. The sequencing here drew on peripheral blood, taken from a patient treated with radiotherapy plus ipilimumab. The chain links TRBV5-5 to TRBJ2-1; D is undetermined. This receptor was taken from a human donor with non-small cell lung cancer who had stable disease on radiotherapy plus ipilimumab. Here the CDR3 DNA reads TGTGCCAGCAGCTTGGGGGTATACAATGAGCAGTTCTTC. Protein: CASSLGVYNEQFF.